These 16 T cell receptor beta chains were all obtained from the same sample, sequenced in a study of human T cells and chemical hapten exposure. The time point denotes: patch test 1, 2 weeks after DPC sensitization. The treatment was: therapeutic diphenylcyclopropenone sensitization with weekly scalp DPC. TCRdb reprocessed the RACE reads with MiXCR, giving one entry per CDR3 protein. The table has about 360,000 distinct CDR3 sequences, around 7% seen once; the top ten hold about 8%. The sequencing used whole blood, collected in connection with sensitization to the hapten diphenylcyclopropenone (DPC). All receptors derive from a woman under 30 with alopecia areata. Some clones in this sample may be carry-over from other donors' samples.

This clonotype has ten or more counts. The rearrangement links TRBV6-5 to TRBJ2-3; TRBD2 aligns across 10 bases. CDR1 and CDR2 from the germline V gene are MNHEY and SVGAGI. V trimming: 8 bases; J trimming: 5 bases; junction bases outside the gene matches: 13. The CDR3 totals 16 residues. The CDR3, as DNA: TGTGCCAGCCGACCCACTAGCGGGATCCCCAGAGATACGCAGTATTTT. Translating gives CASRPTSGIPRDTQYF.

The chain links TRBV7-2 to TRBJ2-7, with 7 positions matching TRBD1. V shed 5 bases, J shed 2 bases, and the junction held 6 bases outside the gene matches. The CDR3 runs to 14 residues. Germline values: CDR1 SGHTA, CDR2 FQGNSA. The DNA of the CDR3 is TGTGCCAGCAGCCCCCAGACAGGGCCCTACGAGCAGTACTTC. Translating it yields CASSPQTGPYEQYF.

The sample holds a few counts of this clonotype. J is TRBJ1-1 and V is TRBV20-1; D is undetermined. The CDR3 sequence is 13 residues long. From germline, CDR1 is DFQATT and CDR2 SNEGSKA (reference sequence). V was trimmed by 0 bases and J by 5 bases, leaving 10 bases between them. CDR3 DNA: TGCAGTGCTAGAGAGGCGGGAGGGACTGAAGCTTTCTTT. It codes for CSAREAGGTEAFF.

This clonotype was picked up a small number of times. The V and J genes are TRBV6-6 and TRBJ1-2, with 8 nucleotides matching TRBD1. Per the germline V gene, CDR1 is MNHNY and CDR2 is SVGAGI (reference sequence). The CDR3 spans 14 residues. V shed 8 bases and J 0 bases; nucleotides not matched to a gene: 5. The CDR3 region is CASSSGGSNYGYTF. DNA of the CDR3: TGTGCCAGCTCATCAGGGGGCTCTAACTATGGCTACACCTTC.

This clonotype was counted only a few times. The V call is TRBV7-8, the J call TRBJ1-1; TRBD1 might be the D (6 bases). Germline CDR1 is SGHVS and CDR2 is FQNEAQ. The CDR3 totals 15 residues. V lost 1 base, J lost 2 bases, and 11 bases lay in between. The CDR3 DNA is TGTGCCAGCAGCTTAGGGGGGCGATCTAACACTGAAGCTTTCTTT. Translation gives CASSLGGRSNTEAFF.

The chain carries TRBV7-9 and TRBJ1-6; the D gene is possibly TRBD1 (6 bases). There are 15 residues in the CDR3. CDR1 is SEHNR, CDR2 FQNEAQ, per germline (reference sequence). Trimming cost V 3 bases and J 10 bases, with 16 bases left between them. The CDR3 sequence: CASSLDSQNSSPLHF. Written as DNA, the CDR3 is TGTGCCAGCAGCTTGGACAGCCAGAACAGCTCACCCCTCCACTTT.

V and J are TRBV9 and TRBJ2-3, with 7 positions matching TRBD1. The trim removed 1 base at V and 0 bases at J, leaving 5 bases unmatched. The CDR3 totals 16 residues. Germline lookup yields CDR1 SGDLS and CDR2 YYNGEE. The CDR3 sequence: CASSVRGGASTDTQYF. The CDR3 DNA follows: TGTGCCAGCAGCGTAAGAGGGGGCGCTAGCACAGATACGCAGTATTTT.

This chain connects TRBV7-3 to TRBJ1-1, with 12 nucleotides matching TRBD1. CDR3 length: 13 amino acids. Losses at the gene ends were 5 bases for V and 8 bases for J; bases not matched to a gene: 3. The germline CDR1 and CDR2 sequences are SGHTA and FQGTGA. The CDR3 coding sequence is TGTGCCAGCAGCCCCGGGACAGGGGGCGAAGCTTTCTTT. The encoded protein is CASSPGTGGEAFF. The complete variable domain, with remaining parts taken from reference TRBV7-3 and TRBJ1-1, reads GAGVSQTPSNKVTEKGKYVELRCDPISGHTALYWYRQSLGQGPEFLIYFQGTGAADDSGLPNDRFFAVRPEGSVSTLKIQRTERGDSAVYLCASSPGTGGEAFFGQGTRLTVV.

This clonotype has ten or more counts. The chain has TRBV4-3 and TRBJ2-7; TRBD1 might be the D (5 bases). CDR3 size: 17 residues. Looked up from germline, CDR1 is LGHNA and CDR2 is YSLEER. The germline V and J ends were trimmed by 0 bases and 6 bases, with 21 bases remaining between them. In DNA, the CDR3 is TGCGCCAGCAGCCAAGATCCACGCGCGACAGCCCTGGGCGAGCAGTACTTC. It yields the protein CASSQDPRATALGEQYF.

The V gene is TRBV5-1, the J gene TRBJ1-1, with TRBD1 identical over 8 bases. The germline CDR1 and CDR2 sequences are SGHRS and YFSETQ. V lost 0 bases and J lost 8; bases outside the gene matches: 3. This CDR3 comprises 13 residues. The CDR3 spells CASSLVTGEEAFF. The CDR3 DNA is TGCGCCAGCAGCTTGGTGACAGGGGAAGAAGCTTTCTTT.

J is TRBJ2-3 and V is TRBV3-1; 7 positions agree with TRBD1. Trimming removed 2 bases from V and 3 bases from J; junction bases left unmatched: 5. Germline loops: CDR1 LGHDT, CDR2 YNNKEL (reference sequence). The CDR3 contains 15 residues. The CDR3 nucleotides read TGTGCCAGCAGCCAATCAGGGGGAGTAACAGATACGCAGTATTTT. Its translation: CASSQSGGVTDTQYF.

V gene TRBV20-1 combines with J gene TRBJ2-7; D remains ambiguous. The V end lost 0 bases, the J end lost 6 bases, and 9 bases lay between the germline ends. The CDR3 covers 12 residues. Germline V lookup: CDR1 DFQATT, CDR2 SNEGSKA (reference sequence). Here the CDR3 reads CSARDRATEQYF. The CDR3 DNA reads as TGCAGTGCTAGAGATCGCGCAACCGAGCAGTACTTC.

This clonotype showed up just a few times. V usage is TRBV6-2 or TRBV6-3 and J usage is TRBJ2-3; 16 bases line up with TRBD2. The CDR3 spans 18 residues. V lost 4 bases, J lost 6 bases, and 10 bases stayed unmatched. Germline-derived CDR1 and CDR2 are MNHEY and SVGEGT. CDR3: CASSSTPGTSGGADTQYF. CDR3 bases: TGTGCCAGCAGTTCCACCCCCGGGACTAGCGGGGGGGCGGATACGCAGTATTTT.

This chain uses TRBV29-1 with TRBJ1-1, with TRBD1 matching 8 bases. This CDR3 contains 12 residues. Germline values: CDR1 SQVTM, CDR2 ANQGSEA. Losses at the gene ends were 7 bases for V and 5 bases for J; bases not matched to a gene: 6. The DNA of the CDR3 is TGCAGCGCCGTGACAGGGGAGACTGAAGCTTTCTTT. Its protein is CSAVTGETEAFF.

Ten or more counts support this clonotype. This chain connects TRBV10-3 to TRBJ2-3, with 12 bases lining up with TRBD2. V shed 10 bases, J shed 1 base, and the junction held 3 bases outside the gene matches. This CDR3 region has 14 residues. CDR1 is ENHRY, CDR2 SYGVKD, per germline. This chain's CDR3 is CATRTSGGTDTQYF. The CDR3 DNA reads TGTGCCACCCGGACTAGCGGGGGCACAGATACGCAGTATTTT.

The table lists this clonotype with many counts. The V and J genes are TRBV6-2 or TRBV6-3 and TRBJ2-3, with D possibly matching TRBD2 (5 bases). Germline assignment: CDR1 MNHEY and CDR2 SVGEGT. The CDR3 covers 16 residues. V was shortened by 2 bases and J by 1 base, with 13 bases between the two germline ends. The DNA of the CDR3 is TGTGCCAGCAGTTACCCGAGTCAGCGGCGCACAGATACGCAGTATTTT. It codes for CASSYPSQRRTDTQYF.